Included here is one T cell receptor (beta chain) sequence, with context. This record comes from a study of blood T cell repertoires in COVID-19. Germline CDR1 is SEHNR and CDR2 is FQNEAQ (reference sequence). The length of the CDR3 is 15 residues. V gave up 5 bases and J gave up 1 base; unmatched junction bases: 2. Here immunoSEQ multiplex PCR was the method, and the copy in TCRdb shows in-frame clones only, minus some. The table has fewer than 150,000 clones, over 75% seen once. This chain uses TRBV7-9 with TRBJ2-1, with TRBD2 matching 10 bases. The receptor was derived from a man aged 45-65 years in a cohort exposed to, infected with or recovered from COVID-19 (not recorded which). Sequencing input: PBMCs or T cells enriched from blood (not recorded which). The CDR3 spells CASSPSGSSYNEQFF. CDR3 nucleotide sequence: TGTGCCAGCAGCCCTAGCGGGAGTTCCTACAATGAGCAGTTCTTC.